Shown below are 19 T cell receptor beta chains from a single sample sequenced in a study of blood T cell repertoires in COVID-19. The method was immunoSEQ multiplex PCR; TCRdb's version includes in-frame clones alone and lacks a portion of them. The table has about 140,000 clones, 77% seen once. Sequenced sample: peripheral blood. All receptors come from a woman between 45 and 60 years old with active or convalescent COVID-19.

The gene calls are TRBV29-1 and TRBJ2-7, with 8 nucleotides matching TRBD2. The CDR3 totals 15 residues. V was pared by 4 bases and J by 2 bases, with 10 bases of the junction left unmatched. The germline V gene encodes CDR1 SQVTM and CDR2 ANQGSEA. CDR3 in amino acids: CSVGGLLAEAYEQYF. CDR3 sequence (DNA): TGCAGCGTTGGGGGCTTACTAGCGGAGGCCTACGAGCAGTACTTC.

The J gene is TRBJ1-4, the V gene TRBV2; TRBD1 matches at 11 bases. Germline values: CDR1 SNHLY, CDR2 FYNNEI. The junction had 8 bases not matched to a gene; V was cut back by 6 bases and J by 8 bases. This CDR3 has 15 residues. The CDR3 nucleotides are TGTGCCAGCAGCCCCGGGACAGGGGGAAGAGAAAAACTGTTTTTT. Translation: CASSPGTGGREKLFF.

The CDR3 here is CASSPFEQGVDNGYTF. Written as DNA, the CDR3 is TGTGCCAGCTCACCGTTTGAACAGGGGGTCGACAATGGCTACACCTTC. The chain joins TRBV18 to TRBJ1-2; 8 nucleotides match TRBD1. The CDR3 contains 16 residues. Unmatched junction bases numbered 12, after V lost 3 bases and J lost 6 bases. CDR1 KGHSH and CDR2 LQKENI come from the germline V gene.

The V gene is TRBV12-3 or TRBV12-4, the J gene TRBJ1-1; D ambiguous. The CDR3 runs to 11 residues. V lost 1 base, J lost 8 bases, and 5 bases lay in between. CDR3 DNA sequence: TGTGCCAGCAGTTTAGTCGGGGAAGCTTTCTTT. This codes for CASSLVGEAFF.

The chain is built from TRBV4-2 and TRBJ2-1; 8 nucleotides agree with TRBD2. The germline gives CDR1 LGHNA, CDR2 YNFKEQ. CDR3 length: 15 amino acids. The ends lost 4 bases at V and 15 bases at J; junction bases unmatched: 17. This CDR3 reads CASSRGGAAGETPFF. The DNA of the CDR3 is TGTGCCAGCAGCCGTGGGGGGGCAGCGGGAGAGACCCCGTTCTTC.

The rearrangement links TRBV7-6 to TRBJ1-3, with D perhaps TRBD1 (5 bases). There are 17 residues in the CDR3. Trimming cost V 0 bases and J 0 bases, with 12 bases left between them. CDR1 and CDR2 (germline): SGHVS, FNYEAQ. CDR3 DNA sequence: TGTGCCAGCAGCTTAGCTGGGGGGACCTTCTCTGGAAACACCATATATTTT. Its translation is CASSLAGGTFSGNTIYF.

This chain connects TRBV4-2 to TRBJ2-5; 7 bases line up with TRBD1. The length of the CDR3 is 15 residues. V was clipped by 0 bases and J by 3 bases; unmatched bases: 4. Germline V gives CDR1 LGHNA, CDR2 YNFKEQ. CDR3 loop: CASSQEVTGKETQYF. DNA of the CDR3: TGTGCCAGCAGCCAAGAGGTGACAGGGAAAGAGACCCAGTACTTC.

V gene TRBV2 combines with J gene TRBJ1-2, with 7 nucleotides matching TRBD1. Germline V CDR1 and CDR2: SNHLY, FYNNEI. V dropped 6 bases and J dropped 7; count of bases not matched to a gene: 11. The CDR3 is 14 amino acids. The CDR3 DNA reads TGTGCCAGCAGGTGGACAGGCCAAGATCCTGGCTACACCTTC. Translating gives CASRWTGQDPGYTF.

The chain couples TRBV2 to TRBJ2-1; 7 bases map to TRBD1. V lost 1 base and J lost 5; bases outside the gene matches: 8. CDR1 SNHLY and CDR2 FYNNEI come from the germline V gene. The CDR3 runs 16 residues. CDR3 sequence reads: CASSEGGTVLNNEQFF. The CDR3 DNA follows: TGTGCCAGCAGTGAAGGTGGGACAGTCCTAAACAATGAGCAGTTCTTC. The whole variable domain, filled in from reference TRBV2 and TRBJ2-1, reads EPEVTQTPSHQVTQMGQEVILRCVPISNHLYFYWYRQILGQKVEFLVSFYNNEISEKSEIFDDQFSVERPDGSNFTLKIRSTKLEDSAMYFCASSEGGTVLNNEQFFGPGTRLTVL.

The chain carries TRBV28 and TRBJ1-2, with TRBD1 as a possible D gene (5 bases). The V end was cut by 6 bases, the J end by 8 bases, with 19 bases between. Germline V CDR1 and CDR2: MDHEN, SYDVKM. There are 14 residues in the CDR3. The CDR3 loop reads CASRPSGGESGYTF. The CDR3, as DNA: TGTGCCAGCAGACCTAGTGGAGGGGAAAGCGGCTACACCTTC.

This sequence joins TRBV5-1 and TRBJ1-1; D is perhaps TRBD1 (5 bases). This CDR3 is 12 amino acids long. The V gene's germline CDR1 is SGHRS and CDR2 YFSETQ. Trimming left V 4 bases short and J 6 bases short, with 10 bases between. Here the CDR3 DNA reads TGCGCCAGCAGCACTCAGGGATCTGAAGCTTTCTTT. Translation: CASSTQGSEAFF. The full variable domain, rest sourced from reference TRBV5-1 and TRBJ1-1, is KAGVTQTPRYLIKTRGQQVTLSCSPISGHRSVSWYQQTPGQGLQFLFEYFSETQRNKGNFPGRFSGRQFSNSRSEMNVSTLELGDSALYLCASSTQGSEAFFGQGTRLTVV.

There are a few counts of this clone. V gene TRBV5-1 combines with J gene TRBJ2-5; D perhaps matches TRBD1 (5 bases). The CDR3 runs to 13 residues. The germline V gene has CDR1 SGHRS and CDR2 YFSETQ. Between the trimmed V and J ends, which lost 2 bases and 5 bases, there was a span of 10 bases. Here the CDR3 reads CASSLQVGETQYF. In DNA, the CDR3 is TGCGCCAGCAGCTTACAGGTCGGGGAGACCCAGTACTTC.

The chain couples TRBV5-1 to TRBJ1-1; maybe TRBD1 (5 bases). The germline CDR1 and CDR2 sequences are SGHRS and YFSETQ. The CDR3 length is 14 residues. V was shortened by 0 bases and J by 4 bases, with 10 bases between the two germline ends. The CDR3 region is CASSLAQGSTEAFF. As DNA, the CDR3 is TGCGCCAGCAGCTTGGCGCAGGGATCCACTGAAGCTTTCTTT. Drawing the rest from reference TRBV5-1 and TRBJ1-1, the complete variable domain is KAGVTQTPRYLIKTRGQQVTLSCSPISGHRSVSWYQQTPGQGLQFLFEYFSETQRNKGNFPGRFSGRQFSNSRSEMNVSTLELGDSALYLCASSLAQGSTEAFFGQGTRLTVV.

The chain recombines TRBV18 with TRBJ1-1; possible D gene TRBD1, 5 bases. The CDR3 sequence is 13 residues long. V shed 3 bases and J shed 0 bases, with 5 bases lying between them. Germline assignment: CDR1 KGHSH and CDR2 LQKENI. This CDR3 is CASSPGLNTEAFF. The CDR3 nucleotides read TGTGCCAGCTCACCGGGGCTGAACACTGAAGCTTTCTTT.

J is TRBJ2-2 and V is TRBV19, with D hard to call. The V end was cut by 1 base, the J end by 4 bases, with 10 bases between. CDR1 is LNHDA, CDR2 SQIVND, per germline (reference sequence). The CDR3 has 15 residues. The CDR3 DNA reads TGTGCCAGTAGTATAGGCCCCCGAGGCACCGGGGAGCTGTTTTTT. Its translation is CASSIGPRGTGELFF.

CDR3: CAISDSVGDNYGYTF. CDR3 DNA sequence: TGTGCCATCAGTGACTCCGTCGGGGATAACTATGGCTACACCTTC. The V and J genes are TRBV10-3 and TRBJ1-2; D gene unclear. Between the trimmed V and J ends, which lost 3 bases and 1 base, there was a span of 12 bases. Germline assignment: CDR1 ENHRY and CDR2 SYGVKD. This CDR3 spans 15 amino acids.

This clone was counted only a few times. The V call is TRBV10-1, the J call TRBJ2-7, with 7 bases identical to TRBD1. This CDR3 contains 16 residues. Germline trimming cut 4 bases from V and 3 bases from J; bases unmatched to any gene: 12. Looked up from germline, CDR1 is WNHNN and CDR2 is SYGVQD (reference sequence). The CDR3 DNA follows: TGCGCCAGCAGTGTTTTGTCCCGGGACAGCCTCTACGAGCAGTACTTC. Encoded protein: CASSVLSRDSLYEQYF.

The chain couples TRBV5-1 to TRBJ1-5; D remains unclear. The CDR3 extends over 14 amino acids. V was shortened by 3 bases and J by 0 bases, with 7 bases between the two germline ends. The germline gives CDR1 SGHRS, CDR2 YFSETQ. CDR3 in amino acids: CASSSGGSNQPQHF. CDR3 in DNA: TGCGCCAGCAGCTCTGGAGGTAGCAATCAGCCCCAGCATTTT.

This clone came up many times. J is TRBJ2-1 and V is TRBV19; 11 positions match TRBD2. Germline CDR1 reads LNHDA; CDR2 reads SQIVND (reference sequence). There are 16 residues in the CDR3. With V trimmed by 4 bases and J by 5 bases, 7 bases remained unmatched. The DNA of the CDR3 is TGTGCCAGTAGTACTCGCGGGACTAGCGGAAACAATGAGCAGTTCTTC. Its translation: CASSTRGTSGNNEQFF. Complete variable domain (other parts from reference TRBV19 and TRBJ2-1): DGGITQSPKYLFRKEGQNVTLSCEQNLNHDAMYWYRQDPGQGLRLIYYSQIVNDFQKGDIAEGYSVSREKKESFPLTVTSAQKNPTAFYLCASSTRGTSGNNEQFFGPGTRLTVL.